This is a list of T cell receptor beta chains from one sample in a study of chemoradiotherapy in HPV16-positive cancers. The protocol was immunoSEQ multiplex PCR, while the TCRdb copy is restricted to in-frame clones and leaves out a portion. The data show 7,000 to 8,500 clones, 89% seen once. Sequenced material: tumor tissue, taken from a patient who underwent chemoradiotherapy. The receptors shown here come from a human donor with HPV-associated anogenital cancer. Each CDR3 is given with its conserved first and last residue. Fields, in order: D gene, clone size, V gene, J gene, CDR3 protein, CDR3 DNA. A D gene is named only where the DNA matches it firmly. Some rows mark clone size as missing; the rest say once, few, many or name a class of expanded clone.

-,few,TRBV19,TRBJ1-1,CASSIPGSGGTEAFF,TGTGCCAGTAGTATACCGGGGTCGGGGGGAACTGAAGCTTTCTTT
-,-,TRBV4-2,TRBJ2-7,CASSQGHGSYEQYF,TGTGCCAGCAGCCAAGGCCACGGGAGTTACGAGCAGTACTTC
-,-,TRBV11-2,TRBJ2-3,CASSFWPTDTQYF,TGTGCCAGCAGCTTCTGGCCGACAGATACGCAGTATTTT
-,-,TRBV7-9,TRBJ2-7,CASSSRTESYEQYF,TGTGCCAGCAGCTCCCGGACAGAATCCTACGAGCAGTACTTC
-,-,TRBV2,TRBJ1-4,CASRRKTGPNEKLFF,TGTGCCAGCAGACGGAAGACAGGCCCTAATGAAAAACTGTTTTTT
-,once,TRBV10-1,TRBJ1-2,CASSEGRYRGYTF,TGCGCCAGCAGTGAAGGACGCTACCGTGGCTACACCTTC
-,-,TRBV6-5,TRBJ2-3,CASSYSYSGTDTQYF,TGTGCCAGCAGTTACTCGTACAGCGGCACAGATACGCAGTATTTT
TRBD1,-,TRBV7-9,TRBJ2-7,CASSSPFGTGLHEQYF,TGTGCCAGCAGCTCTCCCTTCGGGACAGGGTTACACGAGCAGTACTTC
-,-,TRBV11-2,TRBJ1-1,CASSLDPNTEAFF,TGTGCCAGCAGCTTAGATCCGAACACTGAAGCTTTCTTT
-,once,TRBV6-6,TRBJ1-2,CASSYQTERYGYTF,TGTGCCAGCAGTTATCAGACTGAGAGGTATGGCTACACCTTC
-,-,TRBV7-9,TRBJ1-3,CASSLRGLSGNTIYF,TGTGCCAGCAGCTTGAGGGGCTTATCTGGAAACACCATATATTTT
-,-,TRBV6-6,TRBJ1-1,CASRKDGNTEAFF,TGTGCCAGCCGGAAGGACGGGAACACTGAAGCTTTCTTT
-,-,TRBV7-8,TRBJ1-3,CASSLATDSGNTIYF,TGTGCCAGCAGCTTAGCGACGGACTCTGGAAACACCATATATTTT
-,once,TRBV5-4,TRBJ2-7,CAGSLDGTYEQYF,TGTGCCGGCTCATTGGACGGCACCTACGAGCAGTACTTC
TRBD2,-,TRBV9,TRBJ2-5,CASSVELAEGETQYF,TGTGCCAGCAGCGTAGAACTAGCGGAGGGAGAGACCCAGTACTTC
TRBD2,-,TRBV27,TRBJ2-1,CASSQGLAGAGNEQFF,TGTGCCAGCAGCCAAGGACTAGCGGGAGCGGGCAATGAGCAGTTCTTC
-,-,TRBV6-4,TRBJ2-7,CASSVHRRDYEQYF,TGTGCCAGCAGTGTCCACAGGAGGGACTACGAGCAGTACTTC
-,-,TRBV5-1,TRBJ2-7,CASSALDSYEQYF,TGCGCCAGCAGCGCCCTAGACTCCTACGAGCAGTACTTC
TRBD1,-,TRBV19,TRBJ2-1,CASSIGTGGNEQFF,TGTGCCAGTAGTATTGGAACAGGGGGCAATGAGCAGTTCTTC
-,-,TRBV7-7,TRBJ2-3,CASSLSRSTDTQYF,TGTGCTAGCAGCTTATCCCGAAGCACAGATACGCAGTATTTT
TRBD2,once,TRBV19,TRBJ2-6,CASKPRDYSHSGANVLTF,TGTGCCAGTAAACCCCGGGACTATTCCCACTCTGGGGCCAACGTCCTGACTTTC
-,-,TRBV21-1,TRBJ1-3,CASTALGDGNTIYF,TGTGCCAGCACCGCACTCGGAGATGGAAACACCATATATTTT
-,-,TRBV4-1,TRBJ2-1,CASSQEYSEQFF,TGCGCCAGCAGCCAAGAATACAGTGAGCAGTTCTTC
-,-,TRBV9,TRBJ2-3,CASSVGSTDTQYF,TGTGCCAGCAGCGTAGGTAGCACAGATACGCAGTATTTT
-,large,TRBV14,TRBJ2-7,CASSQDQGGGSSYEQYF,TGTGCCAGCAGCCAAGATCAAGGTGGGGGGAGCTCCTACGAGCAGTACTTC
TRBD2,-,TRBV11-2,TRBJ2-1,CASTSTSGNVGEQFF,TGTGCCAGCACCTCGACTAGCGGGAACGTCGGTGAGCAGTTCTTC
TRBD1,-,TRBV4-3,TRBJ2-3,CASSQEFTSGGRTDTQYF,TGCGCCAGCAGCCAAGAATTCACGTCAGGGGGCCGCACAGATACGCAGTATTTT
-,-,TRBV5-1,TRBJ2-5,CASKTGTTQETQYF,TGCGCCAGCAAAACCGGGACAACCCAAGAGACCCAGTACTTC
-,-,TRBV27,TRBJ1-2,CASSERQDATLYTF,TGTGCCAGCAGTGAGCGCCAGGACGCAACCCTCTACACCTTC
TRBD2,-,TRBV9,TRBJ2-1,CASSVGLAGYNEQFF,TGTGCCAGCAGCGTAGGTCTAGCGGGATACAATGAGCAGTTCTTC
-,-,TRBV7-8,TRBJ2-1,CASSPAMGPNNEQFF,TGTGCCAGCAGCCCAGCGATGGGACCTAACAATGAGCAGTTCTTC
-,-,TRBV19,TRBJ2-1,CASKPTSSYNEQFF,TGTGCCAGTAAACCAACGAGCTCCTACAATGAGCAGTTCTTC
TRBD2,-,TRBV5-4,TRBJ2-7,CASSWGTSGYEQYF,TGTGCCAGCAGCTGGGGGACTAGCGGTTACGAGCAGTACTTC
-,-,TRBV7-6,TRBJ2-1,CASSPGASGLYYNEQFF,TGTGCCAGCAGTCCGGGGGCTAGCGGCCTCTACTACAATGAGCAGTTCTTC
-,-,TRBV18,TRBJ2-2,CASARVGTGELFF,TGTGCCAGCGCAAGGGTAGGCACCGGGGAGCTGTTTTTT
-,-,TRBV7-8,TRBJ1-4,CASSYAATNEKLFF,TGTGCCAGCAGCTACGCCGCAACTAATGAAAAACTGTTTTTT
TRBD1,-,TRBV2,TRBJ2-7,CANQRDRGYEQYF,TGTGCCAACCAGAGGGACAGGGGCTACGAGCAGTACTTC